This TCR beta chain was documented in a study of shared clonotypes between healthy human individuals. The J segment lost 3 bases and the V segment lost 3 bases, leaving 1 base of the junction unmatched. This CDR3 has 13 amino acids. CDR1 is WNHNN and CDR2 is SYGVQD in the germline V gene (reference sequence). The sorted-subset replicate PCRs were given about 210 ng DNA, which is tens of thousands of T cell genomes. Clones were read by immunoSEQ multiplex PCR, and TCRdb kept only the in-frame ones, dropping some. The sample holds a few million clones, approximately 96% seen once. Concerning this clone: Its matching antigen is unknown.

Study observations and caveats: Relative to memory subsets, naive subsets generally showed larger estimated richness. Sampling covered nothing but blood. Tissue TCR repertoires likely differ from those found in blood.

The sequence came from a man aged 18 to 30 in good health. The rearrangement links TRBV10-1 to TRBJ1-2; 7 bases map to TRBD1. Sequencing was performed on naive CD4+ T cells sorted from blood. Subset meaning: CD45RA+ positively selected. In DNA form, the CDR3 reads TGCGCCAGCAGTGACGGGACAGACTATGGCTACACCTTC. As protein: CASSDGTDYGYTF.